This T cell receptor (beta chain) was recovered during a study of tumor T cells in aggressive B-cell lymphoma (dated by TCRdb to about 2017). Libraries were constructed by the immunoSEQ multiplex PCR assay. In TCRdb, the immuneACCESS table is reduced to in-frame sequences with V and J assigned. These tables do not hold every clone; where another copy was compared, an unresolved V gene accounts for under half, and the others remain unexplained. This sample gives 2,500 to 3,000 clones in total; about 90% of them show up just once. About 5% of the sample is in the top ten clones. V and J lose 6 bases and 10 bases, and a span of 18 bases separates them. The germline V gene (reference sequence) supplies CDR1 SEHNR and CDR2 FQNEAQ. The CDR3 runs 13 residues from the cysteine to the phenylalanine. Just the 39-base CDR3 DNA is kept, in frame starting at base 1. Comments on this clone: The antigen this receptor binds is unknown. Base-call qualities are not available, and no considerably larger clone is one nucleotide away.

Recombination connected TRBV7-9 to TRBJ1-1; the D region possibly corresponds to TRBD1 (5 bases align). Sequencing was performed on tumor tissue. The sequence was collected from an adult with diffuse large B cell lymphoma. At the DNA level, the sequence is TGTGCCAGCAGTAGAGACAGTCCCGGGGGAGCTTTCTTT. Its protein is CASSRDSPGGAFF. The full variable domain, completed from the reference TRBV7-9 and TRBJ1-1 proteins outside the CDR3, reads DTGVSQNPRHKITKRGQNVTFRCDPISEHNRLYWYRQTLGQGPEFLTYFQNEAQLEKSRLLSDRFSAERPKGSFSTLEIQRTEQGDSAMYLCASSRDSPGGAFFGQGTRLTVV.